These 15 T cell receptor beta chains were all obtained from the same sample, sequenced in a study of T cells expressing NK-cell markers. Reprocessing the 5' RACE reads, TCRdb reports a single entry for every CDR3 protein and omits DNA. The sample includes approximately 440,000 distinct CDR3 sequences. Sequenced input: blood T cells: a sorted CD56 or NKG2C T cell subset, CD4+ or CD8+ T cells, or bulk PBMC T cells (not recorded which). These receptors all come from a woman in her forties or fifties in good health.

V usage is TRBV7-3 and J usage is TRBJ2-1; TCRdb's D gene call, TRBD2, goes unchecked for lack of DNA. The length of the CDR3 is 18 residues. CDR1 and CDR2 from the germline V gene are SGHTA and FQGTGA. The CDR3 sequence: CASSLRGLAGASANEQFF.

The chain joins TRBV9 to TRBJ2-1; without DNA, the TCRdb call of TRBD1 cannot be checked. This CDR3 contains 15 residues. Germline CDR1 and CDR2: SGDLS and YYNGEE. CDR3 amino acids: CASSVPGQGGNEQFF.

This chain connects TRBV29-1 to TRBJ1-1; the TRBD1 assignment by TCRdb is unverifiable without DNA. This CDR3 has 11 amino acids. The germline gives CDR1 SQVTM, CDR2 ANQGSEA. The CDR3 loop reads CSSWGGTEAFF.

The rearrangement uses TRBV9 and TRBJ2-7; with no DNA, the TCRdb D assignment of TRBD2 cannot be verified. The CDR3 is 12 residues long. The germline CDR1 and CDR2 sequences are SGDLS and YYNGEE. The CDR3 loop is CASGGEAYEQYF.

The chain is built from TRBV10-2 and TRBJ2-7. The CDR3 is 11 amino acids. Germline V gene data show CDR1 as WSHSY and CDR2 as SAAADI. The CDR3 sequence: CASLQAYEQYF.

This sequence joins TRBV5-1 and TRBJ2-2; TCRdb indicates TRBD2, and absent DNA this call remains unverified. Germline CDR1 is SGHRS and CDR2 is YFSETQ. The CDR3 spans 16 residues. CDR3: CASSLGQAGEPGELFF.

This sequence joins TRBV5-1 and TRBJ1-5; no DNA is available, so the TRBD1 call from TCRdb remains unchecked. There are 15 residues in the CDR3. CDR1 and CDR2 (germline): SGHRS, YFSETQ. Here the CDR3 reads CASSLGDRAGQPQHF.

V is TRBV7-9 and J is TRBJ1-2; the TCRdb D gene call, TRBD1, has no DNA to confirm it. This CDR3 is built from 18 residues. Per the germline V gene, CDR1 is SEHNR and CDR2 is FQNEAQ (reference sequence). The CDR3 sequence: CASSSRGSRDRAFYGYTF. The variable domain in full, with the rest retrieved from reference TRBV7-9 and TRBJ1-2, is DTGVSQNPRHKITKRGQNVTFRCDPISEHNRLYWYRQTLGQGPEFLTYFQNEAQLEKSRLLSDRFSAERPKGSFSTLEIQRTEQGDSAMYLCASSSRGSRDRAFYGYTFGSGTRLTVV.

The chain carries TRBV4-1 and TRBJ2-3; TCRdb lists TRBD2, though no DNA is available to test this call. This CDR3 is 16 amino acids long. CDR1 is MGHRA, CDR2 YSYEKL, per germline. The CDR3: CASSQPFERHTDTQYF.

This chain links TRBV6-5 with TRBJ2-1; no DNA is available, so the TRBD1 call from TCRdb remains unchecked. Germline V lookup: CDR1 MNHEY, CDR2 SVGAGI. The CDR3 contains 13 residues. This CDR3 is CASSYSQGREQFF.

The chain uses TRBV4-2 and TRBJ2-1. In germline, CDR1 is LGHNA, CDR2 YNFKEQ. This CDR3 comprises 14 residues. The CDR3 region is CASSQVLSYNEQFF.

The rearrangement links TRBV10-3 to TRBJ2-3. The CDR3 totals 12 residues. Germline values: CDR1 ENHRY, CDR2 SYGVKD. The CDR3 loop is CAAGPGTDTQYF.

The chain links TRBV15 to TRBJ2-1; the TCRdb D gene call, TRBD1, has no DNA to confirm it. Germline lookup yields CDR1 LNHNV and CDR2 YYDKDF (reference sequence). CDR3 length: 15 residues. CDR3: CATGDGALSYNEQFF.

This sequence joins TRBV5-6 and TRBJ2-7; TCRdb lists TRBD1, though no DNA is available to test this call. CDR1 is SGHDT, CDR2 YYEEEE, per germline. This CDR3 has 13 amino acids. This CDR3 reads CASSYGQNYEQYF.

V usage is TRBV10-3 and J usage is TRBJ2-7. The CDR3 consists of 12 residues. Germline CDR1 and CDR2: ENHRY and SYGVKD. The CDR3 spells CAIGRIQYEQYF.